This T cell receptor (beta chain) derives from a study of CD8+ T cells in alopecia areata. In the study overall: Patients received oral tofacitinib, 5 to 10 mg twice daily, for moderate-to-severe alopecia areata.

Following extraction, RNA underwent reverse transcription to cDNA, which served as the sequencing template. Using immunoSEQ multiplex PCR, the repertoire was profiled, and TCRdb retains in-frame clones only, with some absent. The data hold about 270,000 clones, with about 62% observed a single time. As for this clone: What it recognizes is unknown.

Study-level results: TCR sharing was clearer in mice than between patients, perhaps partly owing to patient HLA diversity. The study found that many expanded lesional clones persisted in scalp and blood during tofacitinib. Among the 100 top clones, expanded CD8+ clones, like scalp clonality, were significantly decreased by tofacitinib.

Treatment given: oral pan-JAK inhibitor, 5-10 mg twice daily. Trimming took 4 bases from V and 1 from J; bases not matched to a gene: 6. CDR1 is LGHNA and CDR2 is YNFKEQ in the germline V gene. This CDR3 spans 17 amino acids. The receptor was isolated from a human donor with alopecia areata. The source was CD4+ T cells sorted from blood, collected around week 52, from a patient treated with tofacitinib. J is TRBJ2-5 and V is TRBV4-2, with TRBD2 matching 13 bases. The CDR3 protein is CASSRLLAGGTQETQYF. CDR3 in DNA: TGTGCCAGCAGCCGCCTACTAGCGGGGGGGACCCAAGAGACCCAGTACTTC.